The 9 T cell receptor beta chains presented below share a single source sample, sequenced in a study of blood T cell repertoires in COVID-19. Libraries were prepared by immunoSEQ multiplex PCR; TCRdb keeps only in-frame clonotypes and omits some of them. The sample carries approximately 70,000 clones, about 88% recorded once. The sequenced sample consisted of peripheral blood. The receptors come from a man between 70 and 80 years old with active COVID-19.

The chain carries TRBV6-6 and TRBJ1-5, with D unclear. The V gene's germline CDR1 is MNHNY and CDR2 SVGAGI (reference sequence). Trimming left V 5 bases short and J 6 bases short, with 23 bases between. This CDR3 has 17 amino acids. CDR3 DNA: TGTGCCAGCAGTCCACTGGACCCACCTCGGGGTCTTCAGCCCCAGCATTTT. Translated: CASSPLDPPRGLQPQHF.

The chain combines TRBV5-4 with TRBJ2-5; a possible D gene is TRBD1 (6 bases). Between the trimmed V and J ends, which lost 0 bases and 5 bases, there was a span of 14 bases. The CDR3 covers 15 residues. From germline, CDR1 is SGHNT and CDR2 YYREEE (reference sequence). The CDR3 DNA is TGTGCCAGCAGCTTGGCCGGGCCAGGGGAGGAGACCCAGTACTTC. Its protein product is CASSLAGPGEETQYF.

This sequence joins TRBV7-2 and TRBJ2-5, with 12 bases fitting TRBD2. The junction had 15 bases not matched to a gene; V was cut back by 0 bases and J by 4 bases. Germline V gene lookup returns CDR1 SGHTA and CDR2 FQGNSA. This CDR3 region has 20 residues. Here the CDR3 reads CASSLAWRLAGGPISETQYF. The DNA for the CDR3 is TGTGCCAGCAGCTTAGCGTGGAGGCTAGCGGGAGGGCCGATATCAGAGACCCAGTACTTC.

The V gene is TRBV12-5, the J gene TRBJ2-3, with 7 positions matching TRBD2. The V gene's germline CDR1 is LGHNT and CDR2 FRNRAP. This CDR3 comprises 15 residues. Trimming took 1 base from V and 1 from J; bases not matched to a gene: 2. CDR3 sequence: CASGLEAGRTDTQYF. The CDR3 nucleotides read TGTGCTAGTGGTTTGGAAGCGGGACGCACAGATACGCAGTATTTT.

This clone was seen a few times. The genes are TRBV6-5 and TRBJ2-1; D remains unclear. This CDR3 has 15 residues. Germline CDR1 and CDR2: MNHEY and SVGAGI. Trimming took 6 bases from V and 0 from J, leaving 12 bases between them. Here the CDR3 reads CASRLSPNSYNEQFF. CDR3 nucleotides: TGTGCCAGCAGACTAAGCCCTAACTCCTACAATGAGCAGTTCTTC.

The chain's CDR3 is CASSPLANQYEQYF. Here the CDR3 DNA reads TGCGCCAGCAGCCCACTAGCCAACCAATACGAGCAGTACTTC. The gene calls are TRBV5-1 and TRBJ2-7; D is possibly TRBD2 (6 bases). The CDR3 covers 14 residues. Trimming cost V 4 bases and J 4 bases, with 15 bases left between them. Germline values: CDR1 SGHRS, CDR2 YFSETQ. The full variable domain, its missing parts supplied by reference TRBV5-1 and TRBJ2-7, is KAGVTQTPRYLIKTRGQQVTLSCSPISGHRSVSWYQQTPGQGLQFLFEYFSETQRNKGNFPGRFSGRQFSNSRSEMNVSTLELGDSALYLCASSPLANQYEQYFGPGTRLTVT.

V is TRBV10-3 and J is TRBJ1-5, with 8 bases identical to TRBD1. The ends lost 0 bases at V and 4 bases at J; junction bases unmatched: 11. The germline V gene encodes CDR1 ENHRY and CDR2 SYGVKD. The length of the CDR3 is 18 residues. CDR3 DNA: TGTGCCATCAGTGAGTCCCTCCTCGACAGGGGAAGAAATCAGCCCCAGCATTTT. Its translation is CAISESLLDRGRNQPQHF.

The CDR3 protein is CARPLGLDRTRRILSDNQPQHF. The CDR3 coding sequence is TGTGCCAGACCCTTGGGGCTAGACAGGACCCGCCGGATCCTCTCTGACAATCAGCCCCAGCATTTT. The V call is TRBV19, the J call TRBJ1-5; tentatively, D is TRBD1 (6 bases). CDR3 size: 22 residues. V dropped 9 bases and J dropped 3 bases, with 39 bases sitting between them. The germline V gene encodes CDR1 LNHDA and CDR2 SQIVND (reference sequence). The variable domain in full, with the rest retrieved from reference TRBV19 and TRBJ1-5, is DGGITQSPKYLFRKEGQNVTLSCEQNLNHDAMYWYRQDPGQGLRLIYYSQIVNDFQKGDIAEGYSVSREKKESFPLTVTSAQKNPTAFYLCARPLGLDRTRRILSDNQPQHFGDGTRLSIL.

The rearrangement joins TRBV9 to TRBJ2-1; 10 nucleotides align to TRBD2. The CDR3 is 16 amino acids. V gave up 3 bases and J gave up 9 bases; unmatched junction bases: 12. The germline V gene encodes CDR1 SGDLS and CDR2 YYNGEE. The DNA for the CDR3 is TGTGCCAGCAGCGCTGCCCCGCTAGCGGGAGCGGGTGAGCAGTTCTTC. Translated: CASSAAPLAGAGEQFF.